This TCR beta chain was sequenced in a study of T cell responses to AZD1222 COVID-19 vaccine. Using immunoSEQ multiplex PCR, the repertoire was profiled, and TCRdb retains in-frame clones only, with some absent. The sample includes 57,000 or so clones, 81% of them seen just once. The germline V gene encodes CDR1 MNHEY and CDR2 SVGEGT. Trimming at V came to 6 bases and at J to 4 bases, leaving 5 bases not matched to a gene. CDR3 length: 15 amino acids. The chain combines TRBV6-2 or TRBV6-3 with TRBJ2-2; 10 nucleotides align to TRBD2. This specimen consisted of peripheral blood, obtained 28 days after the second AZD1222 dose. This TCR derives from an adult who received the AZD1222 COVID-19 vaccine. The CDR3 region is CASSTLAGVTGELFF. CDR3 nucleotides: TGTGCCAGCAGCACTCTAGCGGGAGTCACCGGGGAGCTGTTTTTT.